The rows below give T cell receptor beta chains drawn from one sample of a study of cytomegalovirus exposure and HLA in healthy donors. Sequencing was performed with immunoSEQ multiplex PCR; in TCRdb, only in-frame clones are kept and a portion is missing. The sample carries 90,000 to 130,000 clones, 73% recorded once. The sample taken for sequencing was PBMCs. These receptors came from a woman aged 25 to 39 in good health and CMV-seronegative. Both conserved end residues are part of each CDR3. A D gene is named only where the DNA matches it firmly. Some rows mark clone size as missing; the rest say once, few, many or name a class of expanded clone.

v_call: TRBV5-6; j_call: TRBJ1-1; d_call: -; clone_size: -; cdr3_nt: TGTGCCAGCAGCCGACAGACTGAAGCTTTCTTT; cdr3_aa: CASSRQTEAFF
v_call: TRBV19; j_call: TRBJ1-1; d_call: -; clone_size: -; cdr3_nt: TGTGCCAGTAGTATGACAGGGAACACTGAAGCTTTCTTT; cdr3_aa: CASSMTGNTEAFF
v_call: TRBV4-1; j_call: TRBJ2-5; d_call: TRBD2; clone_size: -; cdr3_nt: TGCGCCAGCAGCCAAGATTCTAGCGGGAGGGGCGGGGAGACCCAGTACTTC; cdr3_aa: CASSQDSSGRGGETQYF
v_call: TRBV30; j_call: TRBJ1-2; d_call: -; clone_size: -; cdr3_nt: TGTGCCTGGAGGAAAGGGGACTATGGCTACACCTTC; cdr3_aa: CAWRKGDYGYTF
v_call: TRBV9; j_call: TRBJ1-3; d_call: -; clone_size: -; cdr3_nt: TGTGCCAGCAGCCGGGGTTGGAACTCTGGAAACACCATATATTTT; cdr3_aa: CASSRGWNSGNTIYF
v_call: TRBV5-1; j_call: TRBJ2-5; d_call: -; clone_size: -; cdr3_nt: TGCGCCAGCTCCTCGGTTCCGTTGGAGACCCAGTACTTC; cdr3_aa: CASSSVPLETQYF
v_call: TRBV7-2; j_call: TRBJ2-7; d_call: TRBD2; clone_size: -; cdr3_nt: TGTGCCAGCAGCCTGGCTAGCGGGGTGGGCGAGCAGTACTTC; cdr3_aa: CASSLASGVGEQYF
v_call: TRBV7-9; j_call: TRBJ2-7; d_call: -; clone_size: -; cdr3_nt: TGTGCCAGCAGCTCTTCGGACTGGGGGGACTACGAGCAGTACTTC; cdr3_aa: CASSSSDWGDYEQYF
v_call: TRBV7-2; j_call: TRBJ1-2; d_call: -; clone_size: -; cdr3_nt: TGTGCCAGCAGCTTAGCTAGGGGGACCTATGGCTACACCTTC; cdr3_aa: CASSLARGTYGYTF
v_call: TRBV2; j_call: TRBJ2-3; d_call: TRBD1; clone_size: -; cdr3_nt: TGTGCCAGCAGTCGGGACAGGGGGAACGCAGATACGCAGTATTTT; cdr3_aa: CASSRDRGNADTQYF
v_call: TRBV5-1; j_call: TRBJ1-5; d_call: -; clone_size: once; cdr3_nt: TGCGCCAGCAGCTTGGCGGGAGACAATCAGCCCCAGCATTTT; cdr3_aa: CASSLAGDNQPQHF
v_call: TRBV9; j_call: TRBJ1-1; d_call: TRBD1; clone_size: few; cdr3_nt: TGTGCCAGCAGCGTAGCAGGCGGACAGGGCACTGAAGCTTTCTTT; cdr3_aa: CASSVAGGQGTEAFF
v_call: TRBV20-1; j_call: TRBJ1-4; d_call: -; clone_size: -; cdr3_nt: TGCAGCGCCCCCGACGGGGAAAAACTGTTTTTT; cdr3_aa: CSAPDGEKLFF
v_call: TRBV5-5; j_call: TRBJ1-5; d_call: -; clone_size: -; cdr3_nt: TGTGCCAGCAGCTTCGGGGGGGTCAATCAGCCCCAGCATTTT; cdr3_aa: CASSFGGVNQPQHF
v_call: TRBV5-1; j_call: TRBJ2-1; d_call: -; clone_size: few; cdr3_nt: TGCGCCAGCAGCTTGGTGGGGGAGGCCCGGAATGAGCAGTTCTTC; cdr3_aa: CASSLVGEARNEQFF
v_call: TRBV7-6; j_call: TRBJ2-7; d_call: TRBD1; clone_size: -; cdr3_nt: TGTGCCAGCAGCCAGGGACAGAGCTCCTACGAGCAGTACTTC; cdr3_aa: CASSQGQSSYEQYF
v_call: TRBV9; j_call: TRBJ2-1; d_call: TRBD1; clone_size: -; cdr3_nt: TGTGCCAGCAGCGCTACAAGACAGGGGGTGCGAAGGAATGAGCAGTTCTTC; cdr3_aa: CASSATRQGVRRNEQFF
v_call: TRBV15; j_call: TRBJ2-7; d_call: -; clone_size: -; cdr3_nt: TGTGCCACCAGCAGAGCGAGGGTCTACGAGCAGTACTTC; cdr3_aa: CATSRARVYEQYF